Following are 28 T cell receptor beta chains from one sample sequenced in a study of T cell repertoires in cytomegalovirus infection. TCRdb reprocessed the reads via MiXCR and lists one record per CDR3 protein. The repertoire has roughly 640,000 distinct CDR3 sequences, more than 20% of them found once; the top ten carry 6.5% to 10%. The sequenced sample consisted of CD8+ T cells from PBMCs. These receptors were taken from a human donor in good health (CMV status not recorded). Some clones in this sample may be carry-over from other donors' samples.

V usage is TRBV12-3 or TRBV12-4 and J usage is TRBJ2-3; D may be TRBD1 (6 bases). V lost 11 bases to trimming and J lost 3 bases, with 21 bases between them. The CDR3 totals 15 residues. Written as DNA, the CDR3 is TGTGCCGCCGAGAGGTGGGACACCATGACAGATACGCAGTATTTT. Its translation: CAAERWDTMTDTQYF.

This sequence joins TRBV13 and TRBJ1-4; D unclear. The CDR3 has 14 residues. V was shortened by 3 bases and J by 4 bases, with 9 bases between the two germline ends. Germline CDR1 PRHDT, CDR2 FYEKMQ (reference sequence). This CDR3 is CASSLRAVNEKLFF. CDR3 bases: TGTGCCAGCAGCTTGAGGGCAGTTAATGAAAAACTGTTTTTT. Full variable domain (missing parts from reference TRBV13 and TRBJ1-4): AAGVIQSPRHLIKEKRETATLKCYPIPRHDTVYWYQQGPGQDPQFLISFYEKMQSDKGSIPDRFSAQQFSDYHSELNMSSLELGDSALYFCASSLRAVNEKLFFGSGTQLSVL.

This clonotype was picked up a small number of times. In DNA, the CDR3 is TGTGCCAGTGGACACAGGAGCAATCAGCCCCAGCATTTT. Translation: CASGHRSNQPQHF. The chain links TRBV19 to TRBJ1-5; the D gene is possibly TRBD1 (5 bases). V was trimmed by 8 bases and J by 1 base, leaving 9 bases between them. The CDR3 runs 13 residues. The germline V gene encodes CDR1 LNHDA and CDR2 SQIVND (reference sequence).

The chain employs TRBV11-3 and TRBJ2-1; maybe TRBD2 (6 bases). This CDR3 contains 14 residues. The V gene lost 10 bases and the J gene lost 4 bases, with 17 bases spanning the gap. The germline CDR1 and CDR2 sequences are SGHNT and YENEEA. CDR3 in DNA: TGTGCCAACACCCTTTGGGGGGTATACAATGAGCAGTTCTTC. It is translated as CANTLWGVYNEQFF.

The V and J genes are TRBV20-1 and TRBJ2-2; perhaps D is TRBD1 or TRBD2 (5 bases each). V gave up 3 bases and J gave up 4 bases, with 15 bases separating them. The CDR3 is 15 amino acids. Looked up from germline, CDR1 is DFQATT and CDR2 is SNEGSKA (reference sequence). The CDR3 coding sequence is TGCAGTGCTAGGGACAAACTAGGGCTCACCGGGGAGCTGTTTTTT. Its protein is CSARDKLGLTGELFF.

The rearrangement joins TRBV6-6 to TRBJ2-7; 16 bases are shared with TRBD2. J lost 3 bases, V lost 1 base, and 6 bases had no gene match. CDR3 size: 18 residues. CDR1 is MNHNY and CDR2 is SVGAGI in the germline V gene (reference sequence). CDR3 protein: CASSYLGLAGGRSYEQYF. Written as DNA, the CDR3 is TGTGCCAGCAGTTACTTGGGACTAGCGGGGGGGCGTAGCTACGAGCAGTACTTC.

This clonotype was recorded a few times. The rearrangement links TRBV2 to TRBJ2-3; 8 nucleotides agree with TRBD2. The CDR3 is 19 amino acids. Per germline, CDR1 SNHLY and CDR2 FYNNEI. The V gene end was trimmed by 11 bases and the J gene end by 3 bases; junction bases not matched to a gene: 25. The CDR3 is CAWGAPQAGARGRTDTQYF. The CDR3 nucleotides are TGTGCCTGGGGGGCCCCCCAAGCGGGGGCGCGAGGAAGGACAGATACGCAGTATTTT. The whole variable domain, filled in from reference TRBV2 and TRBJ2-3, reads EPEVTQTPSHQVTQMGQEVILRCVPISNHLYFYWYRQILGQKVEFLVSFYNNEISEKSEIFDDQFSVERPDGSNFTLKIRSTKLEDSAMYFCAWGAPQAGARGRTDTQYFGPGTRLTVL.

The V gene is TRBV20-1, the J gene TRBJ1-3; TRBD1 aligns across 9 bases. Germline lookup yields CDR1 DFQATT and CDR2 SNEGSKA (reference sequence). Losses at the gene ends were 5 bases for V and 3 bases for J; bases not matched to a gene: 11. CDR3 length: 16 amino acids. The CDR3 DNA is TGCAGTGCTCCCTTGACAGGGGGTACGGTTGGAAACACCATATATTTT. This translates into CSAPLTGGTVGNTIYF.

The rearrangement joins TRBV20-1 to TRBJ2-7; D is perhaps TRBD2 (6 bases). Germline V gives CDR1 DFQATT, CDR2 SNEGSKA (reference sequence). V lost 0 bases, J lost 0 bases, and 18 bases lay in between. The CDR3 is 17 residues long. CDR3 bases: TGCAGTGCTAGAGATCGGGAACAACGGGGGACCTCCTACGAGCAGTACTTC. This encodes CSARDREQRGTSYEQYF.

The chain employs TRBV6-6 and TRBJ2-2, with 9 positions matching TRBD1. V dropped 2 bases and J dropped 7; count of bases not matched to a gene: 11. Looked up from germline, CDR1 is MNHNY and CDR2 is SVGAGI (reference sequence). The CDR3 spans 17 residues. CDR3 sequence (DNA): TGTGCCAGCAGTTACCTAGCTGTCGACAGGGGGGTCGGGGAGCTGTTTTTT. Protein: CASSYLAVDRGVGELFF.

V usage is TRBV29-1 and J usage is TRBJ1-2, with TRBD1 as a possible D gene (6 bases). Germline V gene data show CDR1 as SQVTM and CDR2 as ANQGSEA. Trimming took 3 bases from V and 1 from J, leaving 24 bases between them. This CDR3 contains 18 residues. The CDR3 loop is CSVDFLRDNAGHNYGYTF. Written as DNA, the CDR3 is TGCAGCGTTGATTTTCTCCGGGACAACGCGGGGCATAACTATGGCTACACCTTC.

CDR3 DNA: TGCAGTGCCAGGGAGTTGGAAGGAAACACCATATATTTT. This encodes CSARELEGNTIYF. The chain recombines TRBV20-1 with TRBJ1-3; tentatively, D is TRBD1 (5 bases). CDR1 is DFQATT, CDR2 SNEGSKA, per germline (reference sequence). This CDR3 region has 13 residues. V was shortened by 6 bases and J by 4 bases, with 13 bases between the two germline ends.

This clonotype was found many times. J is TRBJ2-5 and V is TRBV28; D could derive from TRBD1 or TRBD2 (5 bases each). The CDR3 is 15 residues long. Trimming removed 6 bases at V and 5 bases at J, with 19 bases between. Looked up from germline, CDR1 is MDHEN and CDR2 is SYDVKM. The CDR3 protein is CASRGPYPEGETQYF. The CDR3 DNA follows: TGTGCCAGCAGGGGTCCCTATCCAGAGGGGGAGACCCAGTACTTC.

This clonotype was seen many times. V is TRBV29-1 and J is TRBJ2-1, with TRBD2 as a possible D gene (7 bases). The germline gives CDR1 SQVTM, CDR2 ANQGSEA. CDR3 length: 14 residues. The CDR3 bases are TGCGGGGGGGGCAGGGCAAGCTCCTACAATGAGCAGTTCTTC. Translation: CGGGRASSYNEQFF.

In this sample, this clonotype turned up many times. CDR3 in DNA: TGTGCCAGCAGTCGTACAATAGCGGGGGGGCCCCACAATGAGCAGTTCTTC. Protein: CASSRTIAGGPHNEQFF. V and J are TRBV6-2 or TRBV6-3 and TRBJ2-1; 11 bases fit TRBD2. Per germline, CDR1 MNHEY and CDR2 SVGEGT. V dropped 5 bases and J dropped 5; count of bases not matched to a gene: 11. The CDR3 is made up of 17 amino acids.

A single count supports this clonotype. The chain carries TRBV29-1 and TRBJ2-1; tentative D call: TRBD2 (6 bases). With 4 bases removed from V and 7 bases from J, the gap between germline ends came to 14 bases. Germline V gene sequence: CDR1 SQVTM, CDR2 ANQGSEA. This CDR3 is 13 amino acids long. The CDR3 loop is CSVVGGEINEQFF. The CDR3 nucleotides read TGCAGCGTTGTCGGCGGGGAGATTAATGAGCAGTTCTTC.

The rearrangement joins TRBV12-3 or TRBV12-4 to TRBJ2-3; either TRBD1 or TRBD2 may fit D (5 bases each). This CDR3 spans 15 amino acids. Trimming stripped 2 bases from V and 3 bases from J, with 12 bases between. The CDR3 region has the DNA TGTGCCAGCAGTTTAACGGGGCCAGTAACAGATACGCAGTATTTT. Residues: CASSLTGPVTDTQYF.

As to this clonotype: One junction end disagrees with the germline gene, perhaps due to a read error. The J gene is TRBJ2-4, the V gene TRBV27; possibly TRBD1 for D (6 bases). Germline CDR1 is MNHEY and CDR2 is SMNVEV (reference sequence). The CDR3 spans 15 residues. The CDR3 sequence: CASSLLGDTKNIQYF. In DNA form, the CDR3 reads TGTGCCAGCAGTTTATTGGGGGACACCAAGAACATTCAGTACTTC.

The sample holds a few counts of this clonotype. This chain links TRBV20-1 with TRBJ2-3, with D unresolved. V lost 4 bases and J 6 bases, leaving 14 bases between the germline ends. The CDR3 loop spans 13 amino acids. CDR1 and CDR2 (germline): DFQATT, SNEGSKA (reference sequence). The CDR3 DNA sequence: TGCAGTGCTACCCTACCTATGGGGGATACGCAGTATTTT. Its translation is CSATLPMGDTQYF.

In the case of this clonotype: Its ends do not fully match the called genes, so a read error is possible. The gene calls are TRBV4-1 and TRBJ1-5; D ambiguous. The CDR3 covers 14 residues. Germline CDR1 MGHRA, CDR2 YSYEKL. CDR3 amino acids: CANSQVPGREPQHF. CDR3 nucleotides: TGCGCCAACAGCCAAGTCCCCGGAAGAGAGCCCCAGCATTTT.

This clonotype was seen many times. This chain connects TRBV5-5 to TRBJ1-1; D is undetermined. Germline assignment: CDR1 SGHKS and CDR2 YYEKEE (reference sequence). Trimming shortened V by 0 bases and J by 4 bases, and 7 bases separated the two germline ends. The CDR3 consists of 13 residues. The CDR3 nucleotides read TGTGCCAGCAGCTTGGCCCTCATCACTGAAGCTTTCTTT. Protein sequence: CASSLALITEAFF. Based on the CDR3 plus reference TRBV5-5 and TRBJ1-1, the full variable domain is DAGVTQSPTHLIKTRGQQVTLRCSPISGHKSVSWYQQVLGQGPQFIFQYYEKEERGRGNFPDRFSARQFPNYSSELNVNALLLGDSALYLCASSLALITEAFFGQGTRLTVV.

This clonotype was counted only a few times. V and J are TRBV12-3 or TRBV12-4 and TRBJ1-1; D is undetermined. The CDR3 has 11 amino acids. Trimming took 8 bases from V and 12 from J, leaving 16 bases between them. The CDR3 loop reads CASGTYGESFF. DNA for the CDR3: TGTGCCAGCGGTACTTACGGGGAGTCTTTCTTT.

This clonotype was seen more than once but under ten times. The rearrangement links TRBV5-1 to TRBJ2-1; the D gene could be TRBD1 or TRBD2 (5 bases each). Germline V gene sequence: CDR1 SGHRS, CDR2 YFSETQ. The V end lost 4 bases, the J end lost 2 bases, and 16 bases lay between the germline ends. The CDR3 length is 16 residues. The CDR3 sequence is CASSGLDSGPYNEQFF. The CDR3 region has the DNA TGCGCCAGCAGCGGGTTAGACAGCGGCCCCTACAATGAGCAGTTCTTC.

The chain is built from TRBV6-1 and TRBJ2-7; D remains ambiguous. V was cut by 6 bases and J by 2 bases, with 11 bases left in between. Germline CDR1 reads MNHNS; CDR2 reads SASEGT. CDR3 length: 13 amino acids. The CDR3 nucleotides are TGTGCCAGCAGGCCCGGGCAGACCTACGAGCAGTACTTC. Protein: CASRPGQTYEQYF.

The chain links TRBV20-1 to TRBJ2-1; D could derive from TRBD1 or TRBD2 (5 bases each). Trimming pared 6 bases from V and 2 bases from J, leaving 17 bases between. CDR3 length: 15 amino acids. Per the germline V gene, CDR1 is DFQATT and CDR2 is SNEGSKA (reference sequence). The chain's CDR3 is CSANSGTETYNEQFF. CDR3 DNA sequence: TGCAGTGCAAACTCCGGGACGGAGACCTACAATGAGCAGTTCTTC.

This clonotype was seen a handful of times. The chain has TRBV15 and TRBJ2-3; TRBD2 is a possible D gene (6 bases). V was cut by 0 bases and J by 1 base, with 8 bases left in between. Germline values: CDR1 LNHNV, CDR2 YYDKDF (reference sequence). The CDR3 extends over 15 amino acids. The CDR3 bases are TGTGCCACCAGCAGAGAGACGGGGGGCACAGATACGCAGTATTTT. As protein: CATSRETGGTDTQYF.

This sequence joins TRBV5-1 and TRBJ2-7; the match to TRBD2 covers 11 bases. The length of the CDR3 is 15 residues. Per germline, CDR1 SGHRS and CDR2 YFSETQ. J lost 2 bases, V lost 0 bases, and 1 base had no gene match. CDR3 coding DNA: TGCGCCAGCAGCTTGGGTAGCGGGGGGGCCTACGAGCAGTACGTC. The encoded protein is CASSLGSGGAYEQYV.

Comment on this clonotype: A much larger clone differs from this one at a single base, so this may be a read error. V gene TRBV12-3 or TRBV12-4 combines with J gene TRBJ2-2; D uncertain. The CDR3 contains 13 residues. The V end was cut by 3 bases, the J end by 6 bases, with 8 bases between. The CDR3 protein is CASSFVGSGELFF. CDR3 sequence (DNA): TGTGCCAGCAGTTTTGTAGGGTCCGGGGAGCTGTTTTTT.